The source of this TCR beta chain is a study of spatial heterogeneity in lung cancer. Study outcomes and limitations: Within tumors, counts of expanded alpha and beta TCRs tracked tumor mutation counts. Ubiquitous and regional nonsynonymous mutations were each tracked by the matching count of ubiquitous or regional expanded TCRs.

The sample holds many counts of this clonotype. Its cognate antigen is unknown. As for time point: sample taken at primary tumor resection. Whole RNA, which was extracted from tumor, nontumor lung tissue or frozen PBMC, was sequenced without any cell sorting. Using its own MiXCR run on the 5' RACE reads, TCRdb lists one record per CDR3 protein. The sample lists over 10,000 distinct CDR3 sequences; about 5% were seen once. CDR3 length: 17 residues. After removal of 4 bases from V and 2 bases from J, the junction contained 8 bases not matched to a gene. From germline, CDR1 is SEHNR and CDR2 FQNEAQ (reference sequence).

The starting material was lung tumor tissue, obtained at surgery. This receptor was identified in a male donor with early-stage non-small cell lung cancer. The chain couples TRBV7-9 to TRBJ1-5; 10 nucleotides match TRBD1. Here the CDR3 DNA reads TGTGCCAGCAGCTCTTATGACAGGGGGCGAGGCAATCAGCCCCAGCATTTT. It translates to CASSSYDRGRGNQPQHF. Full variable domain (outside the CDR3, taken from reference TRBV7-9 and TRBJ1-5): DTGVSQNPRHKITKRGQNVTFRCDPISEHNRLYWYRQTLGQGPEFLTYFQNEAQLEKSRLLSDRFSAERPKGSFSTLEIQRTEQGDSAMYLCASSSYDRGRGNQPQHFGDGTRLSIL.